This T cell receptor (beta chain) was recovered during a study of PD-1 blockade in mismatch repair-deficient tumors. Study at large: All were previously treated, progressing patients with about 12 mismatch repair-deficient cancer types.

Assay: immunoSEQ multiplex PCR; the TCRdb copy retains only in-frame clones and omits some. Seen here are 80,000 to 130,000 clones, 65% to 85% observed once, and the top ten hold approximately 6.5%. All patients were mismatch repair deficient, assessed by either PCR or immunohistochemistry. TCRs were sequenced from three patients responding to pembrolizumab. This CDR3 region has 13 residues. V shed 8 bases and J 0 bases; nucleotides not matched to a gene: 3. Germline V gene data show CDR1 as MNHNS and CDR2 as SASEGT. Study-level findings and limits: After pembrolizumab, tumor-resident clones rose rapidly, then generally contracted before radiologic responses.

A note on this clone: Its antigen is undetermined.

The sequencing used peripheral blood, collected roughly eight months after starting pembrolizumab. The sequence derives from an adult with mismatch repair-deficient cancer. The gene calls are TRBV6-1 and TRBJ2-7; 8 positions agree with TRBD1. Written as DNA, the CDR3 is TGTGCCAGCCGGGACAGGAGCTCCTACGAGCAGTACTTC. It yields the protein CASRDRSSYEQYF.